This TCR beta chain was sequenced in a study of graft-versus-host responses after intestinal transplantation. On the study more broadly: For two to four years after anti-thymocyte globulin induction, all recipients took tacrolimus and steroids. General study points: Graft-donor T cell macrochimerism coincided with high graft-versus-host to host-versus-graft clonal ratios in allografts. GvH clones turned up in recipient marrow; some had shown up first in ileum or blood.

Remarks on this clone: The antigen is unknown.

Only in-frame clones appear in the TCRdb table, and some are missing; sequencing was by immunoSEQ multiplex PCR. The data show more than 80,000 clones, with about 85% seen just once and 0.28% held by the top ten. This CDR3 contains 15 residues. V was clipped by 6 bases and J by 3 bases, with 17 bases between them. Germline CDR1 reads MDHEN; CDR2 reads SYDVKM. The rearrangement uses TRBV28 and TRBJ1-1; no reliable D call. Sequences were derived from unstimulated CD4+ T cells sorted from spleen or lymph node cells, sampled before transplant. The source is a human donor who was the organ donor for an intestinal transplant. The CDR3, as DNA: TGTGCCAGCAGGGACGCCGGAGGTGGGTACACTGAAGCTTTCTTT. It yields the protein CASRDAGGGYTEAFF.